The rows below give T cell receptor beta chains drawn from one sample of a study of blood T cell repertoires in COVID-19. Profiling relied on immunoSEQ multiplex PCR, and the TCRdb table lists in-frame clones only, not all of them. In the table there are more than 35,000 clones, about 80% of which are singletons. What was sequenced was peripheral blood. Source of these receptors: a man in his 70s with acute or convalescent COVID-19. CDR3s include the opening cysteine and the closing phenylalanine or tryptophan. Each record gives: V gene, clone size, J gene, D gene, CDR3 DNA, CDR3 protein. D genes are given only for firm matches. Size is omitted from some rows. Given values are once, few, many or a class for expanded clones.

v_gene: TRBV9
abundance: NA
j_gene: TRBJ2-1
d_gene: TRBD1
CDR3nt: TGTGCCAGCAGCGTAGGGGGGACAGTATTCAATGAGCAGTTCTTC
CDR3aa: CASSVGGTVFNEQFF

v_gene: TRBV18
abundance: NA
j_gene: TRBJ2-7
d_gene: TRBD1
CDR3nt: TGTGCCAGCTCACCAGGGACAGGGTGGGAGCAGTACTTC
CDR3aa: CASSPGTGWEQYF

v_gene: TRBV19
abundance: NA
j_gene: TRBJ1-2
d_gene: TRBD1
CDR3nt: TGTGCCAGTAGCGGACCGCAGGGGGCTCCAACTTATGGCTACACCTTC
CDR3aa: CASSGPQGAPTYGYTF

v_gene: TRBV7-9
abundance: NA
j_gene: TRBJ2-5
d_gene: TRBD1
CDR3nt: TGTGCCAGCAGCCAACAGGGGTTAATCCAAGAGACCCAGTACTTC
CDR3aa: CASSQQGLIQETQYF

v_gene: TRBV2
abundance: NA
j_gene: TRBJ1-2
d_gene: TRBD1
CDR3nt: TGTGCCAGCAGCGCAGGGGGCTATGGCTACACCTTC
CDR3aa: CASSAGGYGYTF

v_gene: TRBV9
abundance: medium-sized
j_gene: TRBJ2-1
d_gene: TRBD2
CDR3nt: TGTGCCAGCAGCGAGGGAGCGGGAGCATTAGGTGGTGAGCAGTTCTTC
CDR3aa: CASSEGAGALGGEQFF

v_gene: TRBV28
abundance: NA
j_gene: TRBJ1-3
d_gene: NA
CDR3nt: TGTGCCAGCAGTTTCCCGGGTGCAGCTGACACCATATATTTT
CDR3aa: CASSFPGAADTIYF

v_gene: TRBV5-6
abundance: few
j_gene: TRBJ1-1
d_gene: TRBD1
CDR3nt: TGTGCCAGCAGCTGGGGACAGACTGAAGCTTTCTTT
CDR3aa: CASSWGQTEAFF

v_gene: TRBV6-5
abundance: once
j_gene: TRBJ1-1
d_gene: NA
CDR3nt: TGTGCCAGCAGTTCCCCCGGGGGGGAGAACACTGAAGCTTTCTTT
CDR3aa: CASSSPGGENTEAFF

v_gene: TRBV4-1
abundance: NA
j_gene: TRBJ2-1
d_gene: TRBD2
CDR3nt: TGCGCCAGCAGCTCAAGTAGGACTAGCGGGGCCTACAATGAGCAGTTCTTC
CDR3aa: CASSSSRTSGAYNEQFF

v_gene: TRBV10-3
abundance: NA
j_gene: TRBJ1-6
d_gene: NA
CDR3nt: TGTGCCATCAGTGAGTCGACGGGGTCAAATGCTTCACCCCTCCACTTT
CDR3aa: CAISESTGSNASPLHF

v_gene: TRBV21-1
abundance: NA
j_gene: TRBJ1-1
d_gene: NA
CDR3nt: TGTGCCAGCAGACCTATAGACAGTCCAAGTGAAGCTTTCTTT
CDR3aa: CASRPIDSPSEAFF

v_gene: TRBV6-5
abundance: once
j_gene: TRBJ2-7
d_gene: NA
CDR3nt: TGTGCCAGCAGGGAGAGCAGCGGAAACTCCTACGAGCAGTACTTC
CDR3aa: CASRESSGNSYEQYF

v_gene: TRBV4-1
abundance: once
j_gene: TRBJ1-2
d_gene: TRBD1
CDR3nt: TGCGCCAGCAGCCAGGACAGGGGGTTTGGCTACACCTTC
CDR3aa: CASSQDRGFGYTF

v_gene: TRBV28
abundance: NA
j_gene: TRBJ2-7
d_gene: TRBD2
CDR3nt: TGTGCCAGCAGTCTCCTAGCGGGAGCCGGTGAGCAGTACTTC
CDR3aa: CASSLLAGAGEQYF

v_gene: TRBV9
abundance: NA
j_gene: TRBJ2-7
d_gene: NA
CDR3nt: TGTGCCAGCAGCGAACAGGTTTACTCCTACGAGCAGTACTTC
CDR3aa: CASSEQVYSYEQYF

v_gene: TRBV18
abundance: NA
j_gene: TRBJ2-1
d_gene: TRBD2
CDR3nt: TGTGCCAGCTCACCACCTAGCGGGGGGGGACGTGAGCAGTTCTTC
CDR3aa: CASSPPSGGGREQFF

v_gene: TRBV27
abundance: once
j_gene: TRBJ2-7
d_gene: TRBD1
CDR3nt: TGTGCCAGCAGCCTCCTCGGGACAGGGGAGTACGAGCAGTACTTC
CDR3aa: CASSLLGTGEYEQYF

v_gene: TRBV6-2/TRBV6-3
abundance: NA
j_gene: TRBJ1-1
d_gene: NA
CDR3nt: TGTGCCAGCAGTTACACCCCCGACAGCACTTATGAAGCTTTCTTT
CDR3aa: CASSYTPDSTYEAFF

v_gene: TRBV19
abundance: NA
j_gene: TRBJ1-1
d_gene: TRBD1
CDR3nt: TGTGCCAGTAGACCGGGACAGGCATTGAGGACCACTGAAGCTTTCTTT
CDR3aa: CASRPGQALRTTEAFF

v_gene: TRBV29-1
abundance: NA
j_gene: TRBJ2-5
d_gene: NA
CDR3nt: TGCAGCGTTGAAATATTCCAAGAGACCCAGTACTTC
CDR3aa: CSVEIFQETQYF

v_gene: TRBV28
abundance: NA
j_gene: TRBJ2-2
d_gene: NA
CDR3nt: TGTGCCAGCAGCCAAAGCGGACTAACGAACACCGGGGAGCTGTTTTTT
CDR3aa: CASSQSGLTNTGELFF

v_gene: TRBV19
abundance: NA
j_gene: TRBJ1-4
d_gene: TRBD1
CDR3nt: TGTGCCAGTAGTACTCGACAGGGGGAGGCAACTAATGAAAAACTGTTTTTT
CDR3aa: CASSTRQGEATNEKLFF

v_gene: TRBV30
abundance: large
j_gene: TRBJ1-5
d_gene: TRBD1
CDR3nt: TGTGCCTGGAGTTACACAGGGGCCGATGAGCCCCAGCATTTT
CDR3aa: CAWSYTGADEPQHF

v_gene: TRBV25-1
abundance: NA
j_gene: TRBJ2-7
d_gene: TRBD1
CDR3nt: TGTGCCAGCAGTGGTAGGGGACAGGGGCCCAACGAGCAGTACTTC
CDR3aa: CASSGRGQGPNEQYF

v_gene: TRBV7-2
abundance: NA
j_gene: TRBJ2-5
d_gene: NA
CDR3nt: TGTGCCAGCAGCCTCGGACAGACCCTGAACCTACCAAGGACCCAGTACTTC
CDR3aa: CASSLGQTLNLPRTQYF

v_gene: TRBV28
abundance: NA
j_gene: TRBJ2-7
d_gene: TRBD1
CDR3nt: TGTGCCAGCAGTTCTGGACAGGGGGCAAGATACGAGCAGTACTTC
CDR3aa: CASSSGQGARYEQYF

v_gene: TRBV24-1
abundance: NA
j_gene: TRBJ1-1
d_gene: NA
CDR3nt: TGTGCCACCAGTAAAGGCGGCACTGAAGCTTTCTTT
CDR3aa: CATSKGGTEAFF

v_gene: TRBV6-5
abundance: NA
j_gene: TRBJ2-7
d_gene: TRBD2
CDR3nt: TGTGCCAGCAGTTACTCTAGCGGGGGGCACTCCTACGAGCAGTACTTC
CDR3aa: CASSYSSGGHSYEQYF

v_gene: TRBV9
abundance: NA
j_gene: TRBJ1-4
d_gene: NA
CDR3nt: TGTGCCAGCAGCGCCGGGACTCCAAATGAAAAACTGTTTTTT
CDR3aa: CASSAGTPNEKLFF

v_gene: TRBV7-2
abundance: NA
j_gene: TRBJ2-7
d_gene: TRBD1
CDR3nt: TGTGCCAGCAGCCCCGGACAGGGACGCGGGGAGCAGTACTTC
CDR3aa: CASSPGQGRGEQYF

v_gene: TRBV11-3
abundance: NA
j_gene: TRBJ2-1
d_gene: NA
CDR3nt: TGTGCCAGCAGCTTAGGGCAGGGGCATAACAATGAGCAGTTCTTC
CDR3aa: CASSLGQGHNNEQFF

v_gene: TRBV24-1
abundance: NA
j_gene: TRBJ2-2
d_gene: NA
CDR3nt: TGTGCCACCAGATACGGGGCCGGGGAGCTGTTTTTT
CDR3aa: CATRYGAGELFF

v_gene: TRBV5-1
abundance: NA
j_gene: TRBJ2-1
d_gene: NA
CDR3nt: TGCGCCAGCAACTCCTTGGAGGCGGGGACCGGACCCCAGTTCTTC
CDR3aa: CASNSLEAGTGPQFF

v_gene: TRBV7-2
abundance: NA
j_gene: TRBJ1-5
d_gene: NA
CDR3nt: TGTGCCAGCAGCTCTCAAGGAGGCGCCCATCAGCCCCAGCATTTT
CDR3aa: CASSSQGGAHQPQHF

v_gene: TRBV12-3/TRBV12-4
abundance: NA
j_gene: TRBJ2-2
d_gene: NA
CDR3nt: TGTGCCAGCAGTTCCTTTCCCACCGGGGAGCTGTTTTTT
CDR3aa: CASSSFPTGELFF

v_gene: TRBV10-1
abundance: NA
j_gene: TRBJ2-3
d_gene: TRBD1
CDR3nt: TGCGCCAGCAGTGAGACTACAGGGGGGCTACCAACAGATACGCAGTATTTT
CDR3aa: CASSETTGGLPTDTQYF

v_gene: TRBV4-3
abundance: once
j_gene: TRBJ2-1
d_gene: TRBD1
CDR3nt: TGCGCCAGCAGCCAAGATTTAGGACAGGGTACTGAGCAGTTCTTC
CDR3aa: CASSQDLGQGTEQFF

v_gene: TRBV27
abundance: NA
j_gene: TRBJ1-6
d_gene: TRBD1
CDR3nt: TGTGCCAGCACCCGAAAAGGGGGACAGAGTCATAATTCACCCCTCCACTTT
CDR3aa: CASTRKGGQSHNSPLHF

v_gene: TRBV5-1
abundance: NA
j_gene: TRBJ1-1
d_gene: NA
CDR3nt: TGCGCCAGCAGCGTTCAACCCAGGTCCATGAACACTGAAGCTTTCTTT
CDR3aa: CASSVQPRSMNTEAFF

v_gene: TRBV28
abundance: NA
j_gene: TRBJ1-5
d_gene: NA
CDR3nt: TGTGCCAGCGCCAATGGGATGAGAGGCGGGGGTCAGCCCCAGCATTTT
CDR3aa: CASANGMRGGGQPQHF

v_gene: TRBV11-2
abundance: NA
j_gene: TRBJ2-5
d_gene: TRBD2
CDR3nt: TGTGCCAGCAGCGACCTAGCGGGAGGGCCCGAGACCCAGTACTTC
CDR3aa: CASSDLAGGPETQYF

v_gene: TRBV12-3/TRBV12-4
abundance: NA
j_gene: TRBJ2-5
d_gene: TRBD2
CDR3nt: TGTGCCACGCGGGGGGCTGAGACCCAGTACTTC
CDR3aa: CATRGAETQYF

v_gene: TRBV6-5
abundance: few
j_gene: TRBJ2-7
d_gene: TRBD1
CDR3nt: TGTGCCAGCAACCCACAGGGGGAAAACGAGCAGTACTTC
CDR3aa: CASNPQGENEQYF

v_gene: TRBV3-1/TRBV3-2
abundance: NA
j_gene: TRBJ2-5
d_gene: TRBD2
CDR3nt: TGTGCCAGCAGCCGTCCTAGCGGGACCCAAGAGACCCAGTACTTC
CDR3aa: CASSRPSGTQETQYF

v_gene: TRBV9
abundance: NA
j_gene: TRBJ2-5
d_gene: TRBD2
CDR3nt: TGTGCCAGCAGCGTAGGCGCGGGGGGGCCGGAAGAGACCCAGTACTTC
CDR3aa: CASSVGAGGPEETQYF

v_gene: TRBV10-3
abundance: NA
j_gene: TRBJ1-3
d_gene: NA
CDR3nt: TGTGCCATCAGGAAGGACGGGGGATCTGGAAACACCATATATTTT
CDR3aa: CAIRKDGGSGNTIYF

v_gene: TRBV6-5
abundance: NA
j_gene: TRBJ1-2
d_gene: NA
CDR3nt: TGTGCCAGCAGTTACTCGATACCAGGGTGGGGCTACACCTTC
CDR3aa: CASSYSIPGWGYTF

v_gene: TRBV10-1
abundance: NA
j_gene: TRBJ2-2
d_gene: NA
CDR3nt: TGCGCCAGCAGTCACACGGGGAGCGGGGAGCTGTTTTTT
CDR3aa: CASSHTGSGELFF

v_gene: TRBV7-2
abundance: few
j_gene: TRBJ1-2
d_gene: NA
CDR3nt: TGTGCCAGCAGCTTAAGTAGTATTGGAGCACCGAACTTC
CDR3aa: CASSLSSIGAPNF

v_gene: TRBV10-3
abundance: NA
j_gene: TRBJ2-5
d_gene: TRBD1
CDR3nt: TGTGCCATCAGGGGGCAGGGGGAAGAGACCCAGTACTTC
CDR3aa: CAIRGQGEETQYF

v_gene: TRBV5-5
abundance: few
j_gene: TRBJ2-7
d_gene: TRBD2
CDR3nt: TGTGCCAGCCGTACCGACGCGGGGGGAATCTACGAGCAGTACTTC
CDR3aa: CASRTDAGGIYEQYF